The next 18 T cell receptor beta chains were all read from a single sample in a study of response to subunit inactivated influenza vaccine. One entry per CDR3 protein, called by TCRdb with MiXCR from the RT-PCR reads. Among over 800,000 distinct CDR3 sequences, around 21% were seen once, and the ten largest hold 10% to 13%. The sequencing here drew on PBMCs from blood, taken less than 6 days after vaccination. The receptor source for this set is a man between 45 and 60 years old who received an inactivated influenza vaccine.

This clonotype has at least ten counts. V is TRBV7-2 and J is TRBJ2-7; 12 bases line up with TRBD2. Trimming cost V 3 bases and J 4 bases; bases outside gene matches: 1. The germline V gene encodes CDR1 SGHTA and CDR2 FQGNSA. The CDR3 is 14 amino acids. The CDR3 DNA reads as TGTGCCAGCAGCTTGACTAGCGGGGGTTACGAGCAGTACTTC. This translates into CASSLTSGGYEQYF.

The chain links TRBV3-1 to TRBJ2-7; TRBD1 agrees at 8 bases. Germline CDR1 and CDR2: LGHDT and YNNKEL (reference sequence). J was trimmed by 4 bases and V by 1 base; bases with no gene match: 9. The CDR3 has 16 residues. The CDR3 sequence is CASSQGRSGGKYEQYF. The CDR3 nucleotides read TGTGCCAGCAGCCAAGGAAGGTCAGGGGGCAAATACGAGCAGTACTTC.

This clonotype has more than one count but fewer than ten. The chain has TRBV24-1 and TRBJ2-1; 14 bases fit TRBD2. CDR3 length: 19 residues. Germline assignment: CDR1 KGHDR and CDR2 SFDVKD. V trimming: 5 bases; J trimming: 10 bases; junction bases outside the gene matches: 18. CDR3 nucleotides: TGTGCCACCAGTGGAATGACGACGAGACTAGCGGGGGGGCCTTGGGAGCAGTTCTTC. This sequence encodes CATSGMTTRLAGGPWEQFF.

The chain combines TRBV30 with TRBJ2-6, with D possibly TRBD1 on 5 matching bases. V lost 1 base and J 2 bases, leaving 15 bases between the germline ends. Germline values: CDR1 GTSNPN, CDR2 SVGIG (reference sequence). The CDR3 sequence is 17 residues long. The CDR3, as DNA: TGTGCCTGGAGTGGACAGATCCTAATAGCTGGGGCCAACGTCCTGACTTTC. Translation: CAWSGQILIAGANVLTF.

This sequence joins TRBV12-3 or TRBV12-4 and TRBJ1-2; unclear D gene. CDR3 length: 14 amino acids. V was pared by 1 base and J by 4 bases, with 10 bases between. The CDR3 DNA follows: TGTGCCAGCAGTTTAGGAGGGTACTTCTATGGCTACACCTTC. It encodes CASSLGGYFYGYTF.

The chain combines TRBV24-1 with TRBJ2-3; a weak D match, TRBD2 (5 bases). Looked up from germline, CDR1 is KGHDR and CDR2 is SFDVKD. The CDR3 covers 13 residues. With 4 bases removed from V and 6 bases from J, the gap between germline ends came to 10 bases. The CDR3 is CATSEGGLDTQYF. CDR3 DNA sequence: TGTGCCACCAGTGAGGGCGGGCTCGATACGCAGTATTTT.

The chain carries TRBV5-1 and TRBJ2-7; the D is unclear. The CDR3 is 15 amino acids. The V end was cut by 0 bases, the J end by 0 bases, with 10 bases between. CDR1 and CDR2 (germline): SGHRS, YFSETQ. CDR3 bases: TGCGCCAGCAGCTTGGGCGGCCTCCTCTCCTACGAGCAGTACTTC. Translating it yields CASSLGGLLSYEQYF. Variable domain in full (rest from reference TRBV5-1 and TRBJ2-7): KAGVTQTPRYLIKTRGQQVTLSCSPISGHRSVSWYQQTPGQGLQFLFEYFSETQRNKGNFPGRFSGRQFSNSRSEMNVSTLELGDSALYLCASSLGGLLSYEQYFGPGTRLTVT.

The chain combines TRBV5-1 with TRBJ2-7, with D unresolved. Trimming removed 0 bases from V and 2 bases from J, with 9 bases in between. Germline values: CDR1 SGHRS, CDR2 YFSETQ. The CDR3 totals 14 residues. CDR3 sequence: CASSLAVQAYEQYF. In nucleotides, the CDR3 is TGCGCCAGCAGCTTGGCCGTGCAGGCCTACGAGCAGTACTTC.

The table lists this clonotype with a few counts. The rearrangement uses TRBV29-1 and TRBJ2-5; TRBD2 agrees at 7 bases. Germline values: CDR1 SQVTM, CDR2 ANQGSEA. Losses at the gene ends were 7 bases for V and 5 bases for J; bases not matched to a gene: 4. This CDR3 region has 11 residues. CDR3 sequence reads: CSGGGYETQYF. In DNA, the CDR3 is TGCAGCGGCGGGGGATATGAGACCCAGTACTTC.

This clonotype showed up just a few times. This sequence joins TRBV7-9 and TRBJ1-1; D perhaps matches TRBD1 (5 bases). This CDR3 region has 11 residues. Between the trimmed V and J ends, which lost 5 bases and 10 bases, there was a span of 11 bases. The germline V gene has CDR1 SEHNR and CDR2 FQNEAQ (reference sequence). The CDR3 DNA is TGTGCCAGCAGCCCCAGGGACGGAGCTTTCTTT. This codes for CASSPRDGAFF.

The V gene is TRBV11-1, the J gene TRBJ2-5; TRBD2 aligns across 11 bases. Germline CDR1 SGHAT, CDR2 FQDESV (reference sequence). The CDR3 length is 18 residues. With V trimmed by 4 bases and J by 0 bases, 10 bases remained unmatched. CDR3 coding DNA: TGTGCCAGCAGCTCCCGACTAGCGGGGAGTCTCTACCAAGAGACCCAGTACTTC. Translating it yields CASSSRLAGSLYQETQYF.

The table lists this clonotype with a few counts. The rearrangement uses TRBV9 and TRBJ1-1; D is ambiguous. Per germline, CDR1 SGDLS and CDR2 YYNGEE. V was clipped by 4 bases and J by 5 bases, with 3 bases between them. This CDR3 contains 10 residues. The DNA of the CDR3 is TGTGCCAGCAGCCCTACTGAAGCTTTCTTT. It yields the protein CASSPTEAFF.

The chain recombines TRBV4-3 with TRBJ2-7, with 7 bases fitting TRBD2. V gave up 1 base and J gave up 3 bases; unmatched junction bases: 9. The germline V gene has CDR1 LGHNA and CDR2 YSLEER. CDR3 length: 16 amino acids. The CDR3 sequence: CASSQAAGVLSYEQYF. The CDR3 nucleotides read TGCGCCAGCAGCCAAGCGGCGGGGGTCTTAAGCTACGAGCAGTACTTC.

This clonotype occurred a few times. This chain joins TRBV20-1 and TRBJ2-6, with D perhaps TRBD2 (6 bases). V dropped 6 bases and J dropped 0 bases, with 18 bases sitting between them. Germline V gene data show CDR1 as DFQATT and CDR2 as SNEGSKA (reference sequence). The CDR3 sequence is 17 residues long. CDR3 protein: CSAQRRGLTSGANVLTF. The CDR3, as DNA: TGCAGTGCCCAGAGGCGGGGACTCACCTCTGGGGCCAACGTCCTGACTTTC.

The CDR3 reads CASSLDRVRDSPLHF. For the CDR3, the DNA is TGTGCCAGCAGCTTAGACAGGGTTCGTGATTCACCCCTCCACTTT. The rearrangement uses TRBV7-2 and TRBJ1-6; the D gene is possibly TRBD1 (6 bases). V lost 1 base and J 8 bases, leaving 12 bases between the germline ends. Germline V CDR1 and CDR2: SGHTA, FQGNSA. The CDR3 is 15 amino acids.

This clonotype was seen ten or more times. The CDR3 coding sequence is TGTGCCACCAGTGTGGGAGGTAACTATGGCTACACCTTC. Translating gives CATSVGGNYGYTF. The genes are TRBV24-1 and TRBJ1-2; D is unclear. This CDR3 spans 13 amino acids. CDR1 is KGHDR, CDR2 SFDVKD, per germline. The V and J ends lost 5 bases and 1 base respectively, with 7 bases between them.

The chain carries TRBV20-1 and TRBJ1-2; 8 bases fit TRBD1. This CDR3 has 13 residues. CDR1 and CDR2 from the germline V gene are DFQATT and SNEGSKA (reference sequence). The V and J ends lost 4 bases and 4 bases, in that order; junction bases with no gene match: 5. The CDR3 coding sequence is TGCAGTGCTACGGGACAGGCCCGCTATGGCTACACCTTC. Translating it yields CSATGQARYGYTF.

The V and J genes are TRBV20-1 and TRBJ2-5; tentatively, D is TRBD1 or TRBD2 (6 bases each). This CDR3 has 15 residues. V was pared by 3 bases and J by 1 base, with 15 bases between. Germline V CDR1 and CDR2: DFQATT, SNEGSKA (reference sequence). CDR3 DNA: TGCAGTGCTAGTCGGGCCAGGGGAGGCCAAGAGACCCAGTACTTC. This translates into CSASRARGGQETQYF.